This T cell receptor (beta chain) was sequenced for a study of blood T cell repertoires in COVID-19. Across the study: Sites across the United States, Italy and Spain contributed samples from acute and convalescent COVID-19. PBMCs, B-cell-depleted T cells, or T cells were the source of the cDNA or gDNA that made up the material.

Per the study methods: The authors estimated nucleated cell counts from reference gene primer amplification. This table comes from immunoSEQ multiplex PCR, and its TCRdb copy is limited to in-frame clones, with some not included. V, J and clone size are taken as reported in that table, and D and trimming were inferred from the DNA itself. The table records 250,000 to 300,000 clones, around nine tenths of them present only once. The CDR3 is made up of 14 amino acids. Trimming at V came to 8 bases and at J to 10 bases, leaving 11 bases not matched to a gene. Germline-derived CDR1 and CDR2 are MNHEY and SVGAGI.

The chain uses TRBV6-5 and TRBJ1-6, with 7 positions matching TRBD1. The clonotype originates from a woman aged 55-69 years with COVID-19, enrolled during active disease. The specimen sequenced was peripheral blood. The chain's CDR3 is CASGAGQWGSPLHF. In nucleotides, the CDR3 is TGTGCCAGCGGGGCGGGACAGTGGGGATCACCCCTCCACTTT.